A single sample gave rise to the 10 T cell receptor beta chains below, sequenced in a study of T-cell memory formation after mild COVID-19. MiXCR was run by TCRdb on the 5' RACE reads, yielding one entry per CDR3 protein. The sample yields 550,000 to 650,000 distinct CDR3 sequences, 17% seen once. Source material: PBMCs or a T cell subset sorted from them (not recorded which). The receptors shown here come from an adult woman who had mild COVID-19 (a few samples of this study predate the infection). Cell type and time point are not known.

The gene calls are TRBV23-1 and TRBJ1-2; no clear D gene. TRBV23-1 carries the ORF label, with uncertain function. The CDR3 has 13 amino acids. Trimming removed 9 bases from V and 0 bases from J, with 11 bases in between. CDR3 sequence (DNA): TGCGCCAGGAAACACGATGCTAACTATGGCTACACCTTC. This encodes CARKHDANYGYTF.

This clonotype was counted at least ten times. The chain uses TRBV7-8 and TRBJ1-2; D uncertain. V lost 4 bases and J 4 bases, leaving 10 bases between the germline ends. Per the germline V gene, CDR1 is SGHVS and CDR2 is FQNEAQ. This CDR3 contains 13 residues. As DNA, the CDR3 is TGTGCCAGCAGCTCAGGCGGAAGCTATGGCTACACCTTC. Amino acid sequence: CASSSGGSYGYTF.

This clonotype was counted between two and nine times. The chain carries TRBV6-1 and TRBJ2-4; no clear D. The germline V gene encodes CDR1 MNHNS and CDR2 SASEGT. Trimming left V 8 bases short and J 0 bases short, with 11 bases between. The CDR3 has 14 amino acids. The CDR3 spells CASHQDLAKNIQYF. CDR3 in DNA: TGTGCCAGCCATCAAGACCTAGCCAAAAACATTCAGTACTTC.

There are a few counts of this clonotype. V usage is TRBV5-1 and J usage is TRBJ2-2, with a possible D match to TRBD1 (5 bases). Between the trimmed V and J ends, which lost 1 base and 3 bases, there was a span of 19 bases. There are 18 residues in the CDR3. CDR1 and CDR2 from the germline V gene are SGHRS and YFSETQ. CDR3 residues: CASSLMSGLGLDTGELFF. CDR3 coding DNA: TGCGCCAGCAGCTTGATGTCAGGGTTAGGTCTCGACACCGGGGAGCTGTTTTTT.

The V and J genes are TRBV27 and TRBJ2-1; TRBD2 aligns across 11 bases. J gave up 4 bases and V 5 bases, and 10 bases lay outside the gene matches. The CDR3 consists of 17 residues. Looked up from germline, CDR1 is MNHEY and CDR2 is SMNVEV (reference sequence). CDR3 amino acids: CASSTSPTSGIYNEQFF. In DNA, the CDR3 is TGTGCCAGCAGTACCTCCCCGACTAGCGGGATATACAATGAGCAGTTCTTC.

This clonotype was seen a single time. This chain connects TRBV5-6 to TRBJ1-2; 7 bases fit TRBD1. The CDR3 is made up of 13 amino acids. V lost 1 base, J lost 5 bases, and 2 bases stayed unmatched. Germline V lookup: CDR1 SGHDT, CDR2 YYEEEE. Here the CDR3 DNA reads TGTGCCAGCAGCTTGAACAGGGGTTATGGCTACACCTTC. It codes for CASSLNRGYGYTF.

This CDR3 is CASSYSDNPSGPRATEAFF. The CDR3 bases are TGTGCCAGCAGTTACTCGGACAACCCCTCGGGGCCCAGGGCCACTGAAGCTTTCTTT. The gene calls are TRBV6-5 and TRBJ1-1; possible D gene TRBD1, 5 bases. The CDR3 contains 19 residues. The germline CDR1 and CDR2 sequences are MNHEY and SVGAGI. Trimming pared 0 bases from V and 4 bases from J, leaving 24 bases between.

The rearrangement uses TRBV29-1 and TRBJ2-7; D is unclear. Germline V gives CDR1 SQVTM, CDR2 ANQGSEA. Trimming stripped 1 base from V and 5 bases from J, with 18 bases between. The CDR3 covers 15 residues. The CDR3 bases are TGCAGCGTTGAAGGGGATAGTATGAGTTTTAACGAGCAGTACTTC. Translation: CSVEGDSMSFNEQYF.

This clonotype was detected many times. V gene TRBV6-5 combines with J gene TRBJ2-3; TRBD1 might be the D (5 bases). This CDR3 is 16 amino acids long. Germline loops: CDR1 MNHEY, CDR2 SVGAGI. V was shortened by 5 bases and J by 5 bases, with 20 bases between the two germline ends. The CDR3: CASSQTGFPRVDTQYF. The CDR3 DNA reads TGTGCCAGCAGTCAAACAGGCTTTCCTCGGGTAGATACGCAGTATTTT.

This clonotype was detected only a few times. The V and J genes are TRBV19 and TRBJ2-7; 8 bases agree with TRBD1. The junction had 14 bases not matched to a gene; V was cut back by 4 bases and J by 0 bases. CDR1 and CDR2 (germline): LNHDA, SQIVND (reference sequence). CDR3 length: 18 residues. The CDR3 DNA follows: TGTGCCAGTAGTACCTCCTTGCCGACAGGGGCGACCTCCTACGAGCAGTACTTC. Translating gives CASSTSLPTGATSYEQYF.